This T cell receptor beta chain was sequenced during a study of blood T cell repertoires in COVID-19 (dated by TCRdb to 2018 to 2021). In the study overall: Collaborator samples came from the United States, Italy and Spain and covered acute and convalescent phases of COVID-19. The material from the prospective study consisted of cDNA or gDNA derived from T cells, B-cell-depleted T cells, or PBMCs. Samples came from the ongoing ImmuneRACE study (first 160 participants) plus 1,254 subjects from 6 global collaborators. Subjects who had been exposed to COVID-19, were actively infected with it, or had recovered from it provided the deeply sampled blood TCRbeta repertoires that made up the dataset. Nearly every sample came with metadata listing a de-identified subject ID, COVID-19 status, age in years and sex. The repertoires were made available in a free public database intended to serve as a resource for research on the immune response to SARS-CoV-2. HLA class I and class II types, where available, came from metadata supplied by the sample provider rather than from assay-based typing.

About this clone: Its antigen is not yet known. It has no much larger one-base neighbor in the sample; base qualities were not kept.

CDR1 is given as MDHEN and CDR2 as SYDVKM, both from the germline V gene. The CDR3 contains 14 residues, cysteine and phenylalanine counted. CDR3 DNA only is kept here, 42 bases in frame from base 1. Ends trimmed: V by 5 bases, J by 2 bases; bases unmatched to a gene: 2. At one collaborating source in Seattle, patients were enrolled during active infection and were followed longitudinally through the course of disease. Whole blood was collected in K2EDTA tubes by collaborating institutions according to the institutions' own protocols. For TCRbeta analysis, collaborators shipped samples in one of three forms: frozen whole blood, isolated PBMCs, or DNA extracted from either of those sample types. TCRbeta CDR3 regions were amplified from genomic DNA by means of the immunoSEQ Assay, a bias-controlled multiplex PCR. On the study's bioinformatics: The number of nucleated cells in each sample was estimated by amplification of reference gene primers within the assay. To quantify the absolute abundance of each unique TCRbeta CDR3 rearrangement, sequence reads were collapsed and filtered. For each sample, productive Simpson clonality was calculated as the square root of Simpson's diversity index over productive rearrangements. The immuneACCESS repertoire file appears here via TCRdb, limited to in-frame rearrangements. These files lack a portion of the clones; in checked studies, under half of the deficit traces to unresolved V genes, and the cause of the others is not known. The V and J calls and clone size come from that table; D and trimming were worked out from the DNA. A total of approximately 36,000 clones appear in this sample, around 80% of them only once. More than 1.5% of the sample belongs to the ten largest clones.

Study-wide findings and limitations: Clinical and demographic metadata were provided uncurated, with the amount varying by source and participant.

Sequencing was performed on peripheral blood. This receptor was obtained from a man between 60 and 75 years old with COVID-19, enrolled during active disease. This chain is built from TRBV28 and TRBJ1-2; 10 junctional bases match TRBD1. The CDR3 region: CASSKGQGNYGYTF. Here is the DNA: TGTGCCAGCAGTAAGGGACAGGGGAACTATGGCTACACCTTC.